This passage covers 20 T cell receptor beta chains from one sample sequenced in a study. TCRdb called the 5' RACE reads again in MiXCR, with one record for every CDR3 protein. The sample includes over 55,000 distinct CDR3 sequences, almost 30% of them seen just once. The sequenced sample was tumor-infiltrating naive CD4+ T cells sorted from the breast tumor. Subset given: naive CD4+ T cells, CD4+CD45RA+CD25-. Receptors were obtained from a female donor with breast cancer.

Only a few counts were recorded for this clonotype. Here the CDR3 reads CASSSGGSSIYEQYF. The CDR3 DNA reads TGCGCCAGCAGCTCCGGGGGCTCGTCGATCTACGAGCAGTACTTC. This chain connects TRBV5-1 to TRBJ2-7, with D perhaps being TRBD1 or TRBD2 (6 bases each). The CDR3 loop spans 15 amino acids. Trimming pared 3 bases from V and 3 bases from J, leaving 16 bases between. CDR1 and CDR2 from the germline V gene are SGHRS and YFSETQ.

CDR3 amino acids: CASSLGYSYEQYF. Written as DNA, the CDR3 is TGCGCCAGCAGCTTGGGCTATAGTTACGAGCAGTACTTC. The chain carries TRBV5-1 and TRBJ2-7; D is unclear. The germline gives CDR1 SGHRS, CDR2 YFSETQ. The CDR3 runs to 13 residues. Trimming removed 0 bases at V and 4 bases at J, with 8 bases between.

This clonotype showed up just once. Being one base from a much bigger clone, this may be a read error. The V call is TRBV6-2 or TRBV6-3, the J call TRBJ2-5; D ambiguous. This CDR3 has 13 residues. Germline V gene data show CDR1 as MNHEY and CDR2 as SVGEGT. Trimming took 6 bases from V and 4 from J, leaving 12 bases between them. CDR3 sequence: CASRGAGGETQYF. The CDR3 DNA is TGTGCCAGCAGAGGAGCTGGTGGAGAGACCCAGTACTTC.

Comment on this clonotype: In this CDR3 the conserved last residue, phenylalanine or tryptophan, is missing, so a read error is likely. This chain connects TRBV6-2 or TRBV6-3 to TRBJ2-7, with D perhaps being TRBD1 or TRBD2 (6 bases each). The CDR3 covers 15 residues. V was trimmed by 2 bases and J by 6 bases, leaving 17 bases between them. Germline values: CDR1 MNHEY, CDR2 SVGEGT. The CDR3 DNA is TGTGCCAGCAGTTACATCCGGGGGCTAGGGAGCGAGCAGTACTCC. As protein: CASSYIRGLGSEQYS.

This clonotype has just a few counts. The V gene is TRBV7-2, the J gene TRBJ2-3, with D perhaps being TRBD1 or TRBD2 (6 bases each). This CDR3 has 14 residues. Germline values: CDR1 SGHTA, CDR2 FQGNSA. V lost 3 bases and J 6 bases, leaving 13 bases between the germline ends. This CDR3 is CASSFVPGADTQYF. The CDR3 DNA sequence: TGTGCCAGCAGCTTCGTTCCGGGGGCCGATACGCAGTATTTT.

This clonotype was counted at least ten times. V usage is TRBV7-2 and J usage is TRBJ2-5, with TRBD1 as a possible D gene (6 bases). The V gene's germline CDR1 is SGHTA and CDR2 FQGNSA. Trimming left V 5 bases short and J 3 bases short, with 10 bases between. This CDR3 has 13 residues. The CDR3 reads CASSRHREETQYF. CDR3 nucleotides: TGTGCCAGCAGCAGACACAGGGAAGAGACCCAGTACTTC.

About this clonotype: Possible read error: a much larger clone is one base away. This chain joins TRBV20-1 and TRBJ2-1; TRBD2 agrees at 14 bases. Germline V CDR1 and CDR2: DFQATT, SNEGSKA (reference sequence). CDR3 length: 17 residues. The CDR3 loop is CSARHQGLAGGHNKQFF. The CDR3 DNA is TGCAGTGCTAGGCATCAAGGACTAGCGGGAGGACACAATAAGCAGTTCTTC.

This clonotype occurred a few times. The genes are TRBV7-8 and TRBJ2-5, with 7 bases identical to TRBD2. CDR3 size: 14 residues. Germline trimming cut 8 bases from V and 3 bases from J; bases unmatched to any gene: 9. Per the germline V gene, CDR1 is SGHVS and CDR2 is FQNEAQ. The CDR3 sequence is CASWGGRNKETQYF. As DNA, the CDR3 is TGTGCCAGCTGGGGGGGGAGGAATAAAGAGACCCAGTACTTC.

This clonotype was recorded at least ten times. The V gene is TRBV4-1, the J gene TRBJ1-4; tentatively, D is TRBD1 (5 bases). V dropped 3 bases and J dropped 7 bases, with 15 bases sitting between them. The CDR3 has 15 residues. Germline-derived CDR1 and CDR2 are MGHRA and YSYEKL. CDR3 in amino acids: CASSHGLGDGEKLFF. The CDR3 DNA reads as TGCGCCAGCAGCCATGGCCTTGGGGACGGTGAAAAACTGTTTTTT.

CDR3 residues: CSAREPAGNTEAFF. The CDR3 bases are TGCAGTGCTAGAGAACCGGCAGGGAACACTGAAGCTTTCTTT. The J gene is TRBJ1-1, the V gene TRBV20-1, with no clear D. This CDR3 has 14 residues. From germline, CDR1 is DFQATT and CDR2 SNEGSKA (reference sequence). Trimming shortened V by 0 bases and J by 1 base, and 9 bases separated the two germline ends.

This clonotype has only one observation. The chain employs TRBV2 and TRBJ2-7; no clear D. The CDR3 is 12 amino acids. The germline V gene has CDR1 SNHLY and CDR2 FYNNEI. Trimming removed 2 bases at V and 5 bases at J, with 7 bases between. The CDR3 sequence is CASSEIANEQYF. CDR3 coding DNA: TGTGCCAGCAGTGAAATCGCCAACGAGCAGTACTTC.

This rearrangement joins TRBV28 to TRBJ1-2; D unresolved. V was pared by 5 bases and J by 0 bases, with 7 bases between. This CDR3 contains 13 residues. Germline loops: CDR1 MDHEN, CDR2 SYDVKM. The CDR3 DNA follows: TGTGCCAGCAGTACAGTGACTAACTATGGCTACACCTTC. Protein product: CASSTVTNYGYTF.

This clonotype was counted a few times. V gene TRBV12-3 or TRBV12-4 combines with J gene TRBJ1-3; D is unresolved. V shed 3 bases and J shed 0 bases, with 9 bases lying between them. The length of the CDR3 is 15 residues. The CDR3 sequence: CASSFLQVSGNTIYF. In DNA form, the CDR3 reads TGTGCCAGCAGTTTCCTTCAGGTCTCTGGAAACACCATATATTTT.

This clonotype was observed a handful of times. The V and J genes are TRBV12-3 or TRBV12-4 and TRBJ2-6, with D unclear. Trimming took 5 bases from V and 0 from J, leaving 8 bases between them. This CDR3 region has 15 residues. The CDR3 sequence is CASSNSNSGANVLTF. The CDR3 bases are TGTGCCAGCAGTAACTCTAACTCTGGGGCCAACGTCCTGACTTTC.

Here the CDR3 reads CASSYTLGLAGAGDTQYF. The CDR3, as DNA: TGTGCCAGCAGTTATACACTAGGCCTAGCGGGAGCTGGAGATACGCAGTATTTT. This sequence joins TRBV12-3 or TRBV12-4 and TRBJ2-3; 10 positions match TRBD2. V dropped 4 bases and J dropped 5; count of bases not matched to a gene: 15. The CDR3 has 18 amino acids.

The chain carries TRBV12-5 and TRBJ2-5; possibly TRBD2 for D (6 bases). Looked up from germline, CDR1 is LGHNT and CDR2 is FRNRAP. V was clipped by 11 bases and J by 5 bases, with 15 bases between them. The CDR3 is 12 amino acids. The CDR3 is CASAKGGETQYF. The CDR3, as DNA: TGTGCTTCGGCAAAGGGAGGCGAGACCCAGTACTTC.

The CDR3 DNA reads as TGCGCCAGCAGCTTGGCGGGATACACAGATACGCAGTATTTT. Protein product: CASSLAGYTDTQYF. The chain combines TRBV5-1 with TRBJ2-3, with D maybe TRBD2 (5 bases). Trimming cost V 0 bases and J 2 bases, with 7 bases left between them. Germline loops: CDR1 SGHRS, CDR2 YFSETQ. The CDR3 extends over 14 amino acids.

This clonotype occurred a few times. The rearrangement uses TRBV28 and TRBJ1-2; D uncertain. V was clipped by 8 bases and J by 0 bases, with 10 bases between them. The CDR3 is 13 residues long. Germline V CDR1 and CDR2: MDHEN, SYDVKM. In DNA, the CDR3 is TGTGCCAGCCGATCGGATCCTAACTATGGCTACACCTTC. Its translation is CASRSDPNYGYTF.

The chain links TRBV6-2 or TRBV6-3 to TRBJ1-1; no definite D call. Per the germline V gene, CDR1 is MNHEY and CDR2 is SVGEGT. This CDR3 has 13 amino acids. Trimming left V 4 bases short and J 6 bases short, with 12 bases between. The CDR3 DNA sequence: TGTGCCAGCAGTTTCCGGGCCACAGCTGAAGCTTTCTTT. Amino acids: CASSFRATAEAFF.

The chain has TRBV12-3 or TRBV12-4 and TRBJ2-5, with D possibly being TRBD1 (7 bases). Trimming pared 6 bases from V and 9 bases from J, leaving 26 bases between. The CDR3 consists of 16 residues. Here the CDR3 reads CASSNALGGDGEAQYF. Written as DNA, the CDR3 is TGTGCCAGCAGCAACGCCTTAGGGGGCGACGGGGAGGCCCAGTACTTC.